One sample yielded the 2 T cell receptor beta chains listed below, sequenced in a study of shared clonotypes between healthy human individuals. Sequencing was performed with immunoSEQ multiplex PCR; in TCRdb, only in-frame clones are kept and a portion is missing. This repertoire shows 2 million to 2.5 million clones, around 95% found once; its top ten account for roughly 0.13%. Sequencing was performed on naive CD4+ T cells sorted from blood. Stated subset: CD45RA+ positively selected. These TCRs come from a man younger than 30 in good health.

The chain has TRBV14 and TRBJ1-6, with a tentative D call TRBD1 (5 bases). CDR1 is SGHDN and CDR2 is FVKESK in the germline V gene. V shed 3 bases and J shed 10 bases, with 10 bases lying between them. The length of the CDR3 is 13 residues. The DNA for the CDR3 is TGTGCCAGCAGCCATCAGGGAAACTCACCCCTCCACTTT. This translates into CASSHQGNSPLHF.

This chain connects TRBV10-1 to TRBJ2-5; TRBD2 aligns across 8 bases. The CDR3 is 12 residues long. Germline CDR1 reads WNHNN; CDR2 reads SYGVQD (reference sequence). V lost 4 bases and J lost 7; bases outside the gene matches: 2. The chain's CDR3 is CASSASGGTQYF. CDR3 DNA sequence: TGCGCCAGCAGTGCAAGCGGGGGGACCCAGTACTTC.